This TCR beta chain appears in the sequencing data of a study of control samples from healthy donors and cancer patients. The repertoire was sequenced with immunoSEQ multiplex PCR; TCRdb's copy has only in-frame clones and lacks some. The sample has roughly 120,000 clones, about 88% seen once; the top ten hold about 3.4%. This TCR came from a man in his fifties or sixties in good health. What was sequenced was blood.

The CDR3 sequence: CASSKEVVWDYPTSGNTIYF. CDR3 bases: TGTGCCAGCAGCAAAGAGGTTGTCTGGGACTACCCGACCTCTGGAAACACCATATATTTT. The chain uses TRBV21-1 and TRBJ1-3. TRBV21-1 is a known pseudogene. This CDR3 comprises 20 residues.